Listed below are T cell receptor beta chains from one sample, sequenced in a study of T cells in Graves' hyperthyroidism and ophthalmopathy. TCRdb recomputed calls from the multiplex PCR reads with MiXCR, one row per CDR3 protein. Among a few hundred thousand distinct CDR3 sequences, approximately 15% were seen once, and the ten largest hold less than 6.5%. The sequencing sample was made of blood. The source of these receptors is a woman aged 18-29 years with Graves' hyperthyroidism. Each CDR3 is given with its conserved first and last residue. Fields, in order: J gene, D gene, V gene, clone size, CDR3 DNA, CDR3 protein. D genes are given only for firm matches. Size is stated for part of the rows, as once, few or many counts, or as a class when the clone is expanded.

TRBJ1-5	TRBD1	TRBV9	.	TGTGCCAGCAGCATCGACCCGGACAGGGCTCAGCCCCAGCATTTT	CASSIDPDRAQPQHF
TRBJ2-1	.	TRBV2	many	TGTGCCAGCAGTGGTACTCAGCAGTTCTTC	CASSGTQQFF
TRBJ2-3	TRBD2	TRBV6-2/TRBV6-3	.	TGTGCCAGCAGCGAGTCCGGGACTAGCGGGGGATACATAGATACGCAGTATTTT	CASSESGTSGGYIDTQYF
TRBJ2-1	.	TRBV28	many	TGTGCCAGCAGTTCCGCAGCCGTCGGCTCCTACAATGAGCAGTTCTTC	CASSSAAVGSYNEQFF
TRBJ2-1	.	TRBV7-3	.	TGTGCCAGCAGCCCCGGCCCCTACACCTGGCAGTTCTTC	CASSPGPYTWQFF
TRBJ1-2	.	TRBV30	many	TGTGCCTGGAGTGTCCAACACTCGAGAGGCTACACCTTC	CAWSVQHSRGYTF
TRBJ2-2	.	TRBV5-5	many	TGTGCCAGCAGCTTGGGGCATGGGATAGGGGAGCTGTTTTTT	CASSLGHGIGELFF
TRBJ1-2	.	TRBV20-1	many	TGCAGTGCGGCCGAGCGGGACTATGGCTACACCTTC	CSAAERDYGYTF
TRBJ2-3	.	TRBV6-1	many	TGTGCCAGCAGTGGTGGGAGAGAGTCAGATACGCAGTATTTT	CASSGGRESDTQYF
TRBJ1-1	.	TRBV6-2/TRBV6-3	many	TGTGCCAGCAGTGGACATTCCATGAACACTGAAGCTTTCTTT	CASSGHSMNTEAFF
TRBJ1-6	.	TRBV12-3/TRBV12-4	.	TGTGCCAGCAGTTTAGGGACGGTCTCACCCCTCCACTTT	CASSLGTVSPLHF
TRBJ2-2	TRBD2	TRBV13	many	TGTGCCAGCAGCCGTCGACTAGCGGGCGCCCCCGGGGAGCTGTTTTTT	CASSRRLAGAPGELFF
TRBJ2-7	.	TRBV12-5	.	TGTGCTAGTGGCTATAGTGAGCAGTACTTC	CASGYSEQYF
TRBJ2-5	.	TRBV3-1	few	TGTGCCAGCAGCCAAAGTGTTGGGGGGCGCGGTGAGACCCAGTACTTC	CASSQSVGGRGETQYF
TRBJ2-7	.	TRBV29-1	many	TGCAGCGTTGGCTGGGCGTACGAGCAGTACTTC	CSVGWAYEQYF
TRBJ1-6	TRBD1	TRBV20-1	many	TGCAGTGCTAGAGCCGGGACAGTTCAATCACCCCTCCACTTT	CSARAGTVQSPLHF
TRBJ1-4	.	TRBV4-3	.	TGCGCCAGCAGCCAAGGAGGAGGAGGGTTGGGTGAAAAACTGTTTTTT	CASSQGGGGLGEKLFF
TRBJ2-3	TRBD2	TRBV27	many	TGTGCCAGCAGTTTACGGCTAGCGGGAGGGGCGAATACGCAGTATTTT	CASSLRLAGGANTQYF
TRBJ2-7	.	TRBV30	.	TGTGCCTGGAGTCCTCACCGGACAGCCTCCTACGAGCAGTACTTC	CAWSPHRTASYEQYF
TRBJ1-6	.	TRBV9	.	TGTGCCAGCAGCGTTCGGGGGAATAATTCACCCCTCCACTTT	CASSVRGNNSPLHF
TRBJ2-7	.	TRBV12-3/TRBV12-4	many	TGTGCCAGCAGTTTCCGCCAGGGGGGGTCTGAAGAGCAGTACTTC	CASSFRQGGSEEQYF
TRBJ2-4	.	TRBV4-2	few	TGTGCCAGCAGCCCCCGATCGCTTAAGGCCAAAAACATTCAGTACTTC	CASSPRSLKAKNIQYF
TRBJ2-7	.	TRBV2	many	TGTGCCAGCGCCTCACTGGGACGGCACGAGCAGTACTTC	CASASLGRHEQYF
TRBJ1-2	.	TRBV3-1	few	TGTGCCAGCAGCCAAGATGGAAGGGGGGACTATGGCTACACCTTC	CASSQDGRGDYGYTF
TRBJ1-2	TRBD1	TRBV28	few	TGTGCCAGCAGTCCCCAAGGACAGGGCTGGGGCTACACCTTC	CASSPQGQGWGYTF
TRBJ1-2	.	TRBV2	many	TGTGCCAGCATTACCGGGACGGACTATGGCTACACCTTC	CASITGTDYGYTF
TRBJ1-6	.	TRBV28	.	TGTGCCAGCGGGCTTACTTGGAACTCCTATAATTCACCCCTCCACTTT	CASGLTWNSYNSPLHF
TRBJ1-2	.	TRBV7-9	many	TGTGCCAGCAGCTTAGGTCACGCCTCAGGGAATGGCTACACCTTC	CASSLGHASGNGYTF
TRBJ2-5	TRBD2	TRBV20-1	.	TGCAGTGCTAGAGATGGGGCTAGCGGGAGGGTAAAGATAACCCAGTACTTC	CSARDGASGRVKITQYF
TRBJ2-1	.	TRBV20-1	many	TGCAGTGCGGAACAGGGGGGGTTGGATGATGAGCAGTTCTTC	CSAEQGGLDDEQFF
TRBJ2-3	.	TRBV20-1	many	TGCAGTGCTAGTGGGCTAGCGGCAGGGGCAGATACGCAGTATTTT	CSASGLAAGADTQYF
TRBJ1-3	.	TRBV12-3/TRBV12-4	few	TGTGCCAGCAGGGAGAGGCAGCAGAGTTCCTCCGGAAACACCATATATTTT	CASRERQQSSSGNTIYF
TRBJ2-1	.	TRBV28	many	TGTGCCAGCATTCCTACAGCTGAACGGAGCCGCTACAATGAGCAGTTCTTC	CASIPTAERSRYNEQFF
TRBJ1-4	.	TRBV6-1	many	TGTGCCAGCAGATGGACAGCGACGAATGAAAAACTGTTTTTT	CASRWTATNEKLFF
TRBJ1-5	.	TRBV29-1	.	TGCAGCGTTGCCTGGGAGGGCAATCAGCCCCAGCATTTT	CSVAWEGNQPQHF
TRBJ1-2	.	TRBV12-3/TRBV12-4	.	TGTGCCAGCAGTCCGCGCCCTCGGGGCGGGGGCTACACCTTC	CASSPRPRGGGYTF
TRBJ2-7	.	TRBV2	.	TGTGCCAGCACGGGGGAGAGAGACACCTCCTACGAGCAGTACTTC	CASTGERDTSYEQYF
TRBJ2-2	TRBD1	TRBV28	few	TGTGCCAGCAGTCCAACGGGACAGGGGAGCACCGGGGAGCTGTTTTTT	CASSPTGQGSTGELFF
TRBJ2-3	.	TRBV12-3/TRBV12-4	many	TGTGCCAGCAGTTTATTACCTACGCAGTATTTT	CASSLLPTQYF
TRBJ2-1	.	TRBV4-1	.	TGCGCCAGCAGCCGAAAGGGGGGGAACGAGGGAGGGGAGCAGTTCTTC	CASSRKGGNEGGEQFF
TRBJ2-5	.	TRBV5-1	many	TGTGCCAGCAGCTTAGCCCAAGAGACCCAGTACTTC	CASSLAQETQYF
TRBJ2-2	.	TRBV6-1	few	TGTGCCAGCAGTTCTCGGGAGCTGTTTTTT	CASSSRELFF
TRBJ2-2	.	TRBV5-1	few	TGCGCCAGCAGCTTGTGGTCGGTCGGTGCGAACACCGGGGAGCTGTTTTTT	CASSLWSVGANTGELFF
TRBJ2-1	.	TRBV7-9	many	TGTGCCAGCAGCCTTCAAACAGGGACCTCCTACAATGAGCAGTTCTTC	CASSLQTGTSYNEQFF
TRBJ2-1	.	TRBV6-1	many	TGTGCCAGCAGTCCAGGGGACCTTCGTTACAATGAGCAGTTCTTC	CASSPGDLRYNEQFF
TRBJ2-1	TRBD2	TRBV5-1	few	TGCGCCAGCAGGCCAGCGGGATACAATGAGCAGTTCTTC	CASRPAGYNEQFF
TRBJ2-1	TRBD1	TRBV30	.	TGTGCCTGGAGTTTAAGGGACAGGGATTTGGATGAGCAGTTCTTC	CAWSLRDRDLDEQFF
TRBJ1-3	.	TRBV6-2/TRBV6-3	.	TGTGCCAGCAAGGCCTCGGAGGCAGGAAACACCATATATTTT	CASKASEAGNTIYF
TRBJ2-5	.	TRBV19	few	TGTGCCAGTAGTAAGGTAGCGGAGACCCAGTACTTC	CASSKVAETQYF
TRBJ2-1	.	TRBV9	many	TGTGTCCCATCTCGTGGTCCGACGGGGCATGAGCAGTTCTTC	CVPSRGPTGHEQFF
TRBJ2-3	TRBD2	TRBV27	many	TGTGCCAGCAGTTTATGGAAGCTAGCGGGAGGGTTCGCAGATACGCAGTATTTT	CASSLWKLAGGFADTQYF
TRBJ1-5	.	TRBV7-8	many	TGTGCCAGCAGCTTAGGTGGCGGACCACTCAATCAGCCCCAGCATTTT	CASSLGGGPLNQPQHF
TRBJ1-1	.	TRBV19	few	TGTGCCAGTAGTATAGGTTATGGGGCGGACACTGAAGCTTTCTTT	CASSIGYGADTEAFF
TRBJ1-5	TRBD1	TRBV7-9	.	TGTGCCATAAGACAGGGGAGTCAGCCCCAGCATTTT	CAIRQGSQPQHF
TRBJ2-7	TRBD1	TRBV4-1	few	TGCGCCAGCAGCCCGGAGGGAAGGACAGGGACCTACGAGCAGTACTTC	CASSPEGRTGTYEQYF